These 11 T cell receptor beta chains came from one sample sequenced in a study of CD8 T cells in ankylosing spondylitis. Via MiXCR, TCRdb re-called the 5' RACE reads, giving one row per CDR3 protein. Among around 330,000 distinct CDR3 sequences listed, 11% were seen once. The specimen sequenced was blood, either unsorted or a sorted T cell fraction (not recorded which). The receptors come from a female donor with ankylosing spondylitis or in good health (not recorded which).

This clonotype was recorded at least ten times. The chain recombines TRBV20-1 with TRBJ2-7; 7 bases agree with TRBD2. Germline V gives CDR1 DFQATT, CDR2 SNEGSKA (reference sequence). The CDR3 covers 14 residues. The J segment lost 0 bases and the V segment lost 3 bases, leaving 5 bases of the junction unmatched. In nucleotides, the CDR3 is TGCAGTGCTAGGGCTCTAGCGGTCTCCTACGAGCAGTACTTC. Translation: CSARALAVSYEQYF.

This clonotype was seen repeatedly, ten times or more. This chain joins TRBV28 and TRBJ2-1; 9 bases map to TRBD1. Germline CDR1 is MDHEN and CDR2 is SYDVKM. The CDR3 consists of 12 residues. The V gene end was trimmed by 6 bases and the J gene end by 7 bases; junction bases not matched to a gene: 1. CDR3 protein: CASRGQGNEQFF. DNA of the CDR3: TGTGCCAGCAGAGGACAGGGGAATGAGCAGTTCTTC. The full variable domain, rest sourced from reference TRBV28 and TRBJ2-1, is DVKVTQSSRYLVKRTGEKVFLECVQDMDHENMFWYRQDPGLGLRLIYFSYDVKMKEKGDIPEGYSVSREKKERFSLILESASTNQTSMYLCASRGQGNEQFFGPGTRLTVL.

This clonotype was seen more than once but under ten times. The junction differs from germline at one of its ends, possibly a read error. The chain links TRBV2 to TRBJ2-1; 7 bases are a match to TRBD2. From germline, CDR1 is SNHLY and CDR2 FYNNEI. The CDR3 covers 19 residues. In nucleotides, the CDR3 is TGTGCCATCAGTTTTAGTTACGGGGGGACGCTAATATCCTACAATGAGCAGTTCTTC. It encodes CAISFSYGGTLISYNEQFF.

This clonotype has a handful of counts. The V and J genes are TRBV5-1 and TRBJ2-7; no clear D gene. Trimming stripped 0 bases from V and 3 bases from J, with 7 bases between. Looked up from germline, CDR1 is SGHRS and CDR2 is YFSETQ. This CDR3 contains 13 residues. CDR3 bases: TGCGCCAGCAGCTTGGCGCCAGACTACGAGCAGTACTTC. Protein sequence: CASSLAPDYEQYF.

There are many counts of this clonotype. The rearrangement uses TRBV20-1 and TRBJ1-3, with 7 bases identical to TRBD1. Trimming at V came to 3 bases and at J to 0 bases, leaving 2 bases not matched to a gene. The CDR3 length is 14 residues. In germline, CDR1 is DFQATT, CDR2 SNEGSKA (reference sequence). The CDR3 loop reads CSASGTASGNTIYF. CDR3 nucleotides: TGCAGTGCTAGCGGGACAGCCTCTGGAAACACCATATATTTT.

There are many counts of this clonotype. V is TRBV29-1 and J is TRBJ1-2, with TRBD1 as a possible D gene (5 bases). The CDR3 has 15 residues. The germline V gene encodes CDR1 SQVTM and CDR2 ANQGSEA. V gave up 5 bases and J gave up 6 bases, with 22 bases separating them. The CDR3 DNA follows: TGCAGCGTTCCGGGACGGCGGGCCCTCGGGGATGGCTACACCTTC. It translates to CSVPGRRALGDGYTF.

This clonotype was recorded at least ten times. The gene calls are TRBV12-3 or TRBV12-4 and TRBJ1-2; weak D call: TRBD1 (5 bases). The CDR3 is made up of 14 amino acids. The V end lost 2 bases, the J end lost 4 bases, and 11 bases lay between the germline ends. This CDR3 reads CASSLQGMGYGYTF. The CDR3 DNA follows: TGTGCCAGCAGTTTACAGGGCATGGGCTATGGCTACACCTTC.

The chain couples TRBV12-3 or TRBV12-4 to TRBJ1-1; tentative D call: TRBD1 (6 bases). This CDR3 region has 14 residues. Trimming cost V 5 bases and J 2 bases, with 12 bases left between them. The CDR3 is CASSTRGTNTEAFF. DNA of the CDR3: TGTGCCAGCAGTACCAGGGGCACCAACACTGAAGCTTTCTTT.

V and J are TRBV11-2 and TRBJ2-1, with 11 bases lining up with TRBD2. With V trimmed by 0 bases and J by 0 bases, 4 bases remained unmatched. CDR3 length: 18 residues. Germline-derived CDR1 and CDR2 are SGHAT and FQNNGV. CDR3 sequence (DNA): TGTGCCAGCAGCTTAGACCTAGCGGGAGGACTCTCCTACAATGAGCAGTTCTTC. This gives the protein CASSLDLAGGLSYNEQFF.

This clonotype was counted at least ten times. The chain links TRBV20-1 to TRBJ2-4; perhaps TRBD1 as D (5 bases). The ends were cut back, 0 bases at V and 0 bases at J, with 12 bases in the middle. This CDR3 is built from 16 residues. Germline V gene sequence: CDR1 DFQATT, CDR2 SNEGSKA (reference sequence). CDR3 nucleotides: TGCAGTGCTAGAGATGGGGCGCAGGCAGCCAAAAACATTCAGTACTTC. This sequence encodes CSARDGAQAAKNIQYF.

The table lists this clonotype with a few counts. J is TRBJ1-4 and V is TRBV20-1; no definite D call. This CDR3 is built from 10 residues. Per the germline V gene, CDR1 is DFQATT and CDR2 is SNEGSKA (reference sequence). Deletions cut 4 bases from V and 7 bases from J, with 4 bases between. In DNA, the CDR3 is TGCAGTGCTAATTCTGAAAAACTGTTTTTT. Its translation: CSANSEKLFF.